Shown below are 17 T cell receptor beta chains from a single sample sequenced in a study of shared clonotypes between healthy human individuals (dated by TCRdb to 2018 to 2021). CD8 naive samples consisted of CD45RO-negative cells that were positively selected for CCR7, yielding a CD45RA+CCR7+ population without TemRA cells. The library was built by means of the immunoSEQ multiplex PCR assay. This is the immuneACCESS table as TCRdb keeps it, with only in-frame sequences that have V and J called. A part of the clones is gone; compared with another copy, unresolved V genes explain less than half, and the rest is unexplained. This sample has over 800,000 clones in its table, and about 92% of those were observed once. Clones ranked in the top ten supply more than 20% of the sample. Material for sequencing was naive CD8+ T cells sorted from blood. The cell subset or site label on this specimen signifies: CD45RA+CCR7+. These receptors came from a man in his thirties or forties in good health.

The V gene is TRBV4-1, the J gene TRBJ2-1; TRBD1 agrees at 9 bases. This CDR3 comprises 16 residues. V lost 1 base to trimming and J lost 3 bases; unmatched junction nucleotides: 4. Germline V lookup: CDR1 MGHRA, CDR2 YSYEKL. The CDR3 DNA sequence: TGCGCCAGCAGCCAAGTTGGACAGGGGCACTACAATGAGCAGTTCTTC. This sequence encodes CASSQVGQGHYNEQFF.

CDR3 coding DNA: TGTGCCAGCAGTGAAGAGGAGGGGCGAGTGAGAGATACGCAGTATTTT. It yields the protein CASSEEEGRVRDTQYF. The rearrangement joins TRBV6-1 to TRBJ2-3; TRBD2 might be the D (6 bases). The CDR3 is made up of 16 amino acids. CDR1 and CDR2 from the germline V gene are MNHNS and SASEGT. Trimming removed 1 base from V and 5 bases from J, with 16 bases in between.

This chain's CDR3 is CASSNPFRGSNQPQHF. The CDR3 DNA follows: TGTGCCAGCAGCAACCCTTTCAGGGGATCAAATCAGCCCCAGCATTTT. The rearrangement links TRBV7-8 to TRBJ1-5, with TRBD1 as a possible D gene (6 bases). The germline CDR1 and CDR2 sequences are SGHVS and FQNEAQ. The CDR3 has 16 residues. Trimming shortened V by 5 bases and J by 4 bases, and 18 bases separated the two germline ends.

This clone showed up just once. The V gene is TRBV11-2, the J gene TRBJ1-2; TRBD1 aligns across 7 bases. Germline loops: CDR1 SGHAT, CDR2 FQNNGV. The CDR3 sequence is 15 residues long. V gave up 1 base and J gave up 4 bases; unmatched junction bases: 6. The CDR3 DNA sequence: TGTGCCAGCAGCTTAGGCCCCGGGACAGCCTATGGCTACACCTTC. Translation gives CASSLGPGTAYGYTF.

This clone was seen a few times. The chain joins TRBV21-1 to TRBJ1-2; TRBD1, as called in the table, went unchecked against the DNA. TRBV21-1 is a known pseudogene. The CDR3 covers 15 residues. This CDR3 is CASPDSPQGYFGYTF. The CDR3 DNA is TGTGCCAGCCCCGACTCTCCACAGGGTTATTTCGGCTACACCTTC.

V gene TRBV29-1 combines with J gene TRBJ2-1, with TRBD2 as a possible D gene (6 bases). Germline V gene data show CDR1 as SQVTM and CDR2 as ANQGSEA. V was clipped by 3 bases and J by 2 bases, with 17 bases between them. This CDR3 has 16 amino acids. Written as DNA, the CDR3 is TGCAGCGTTGAGGGGCACGGGGGACTTACCTACAATGAGCAGTTCTTC. It codes for CSVEGHGGLTYNEQFF.

On this clone: The identical CDR3 is also encoded by other nucleotide sequences in the sample. V is TRBV5-1 and J is TRBJ2-3; D unclear. The germline gives CDR1 SGHRS, CDR2 YFSETQ. Trimming left V 0 bases short and J 0 bases short, with 8 bases between. The CDR3 extends over 15 amino acids. The CDR3 DNA reads as TGCGCCAGCAGCTTGGGCTTTAGTAGCACAGATACGCAGTATTTT. Its translation: CASSLGFSSTDTQYF.

V is TRBV27 and J is TRBJ2-7; 10 nucleotides line up with TRBD2. V lost 6 bases to trimming and J lost 2 bases; unmatched junction nucleotides: 13. The CDR3 extends over 17 amino acids. The germline gives CDR1 MNHEY, CDR2 SMNVEV (reference sequence). The CDR3 is CASRTIPLAGGTYEQYF. CDR3 nucleotide sequence: TGTGCCAGCAGAACCATACCTTTAGCGGGAGGAACCTACGAGCAGTACTTC.

V usage is TRBV11-2 and J usage is TRBJ1-1, with D possibly being TRBD1 (6 bases). Germline CDR1 is SGHAT and CDR2 is FQNNGV. The CDR3 runs 15 residues. V lost 2 bases to trimming and J lost 1 base, with 11 bases between them. The CDR3 loop reads CASSLQPRGNTEAFF. The CDR3 DNA sequence: TGTGCCAGCAGCTTACAACCCAGGGGGAACACTGAAGCTTTCTTT. Based on the CDR3 plus reference TRBV11-2 and TRBJ1-1, the full variable domain is EAGVAQSPRYKIIEKRQSVAFWCNPISGHATLYWYQQILGQGPKLLIQFQNNGVVDDSQLPKDRFSAERLKGVDSTLKIQPAKLEDSAVYLCASSLQPRGNTEAFFGQGTRLTVV.

This clone was recorded only once. The chain recombines TRBV27 with TRBJ2-7; a possible D gene is TRBD2 (6 bases). The V end lost 5 bases, the J end lost 6 bases, and 23 bases lay between the germline ends. The CDR3 runs 16 residues. The V gene's germline CDR1 is MNHEY and CDR2 SMNVEV (reference sequence). CDR3 region: CASSPSWGEEIGEQYF. DNA for the CDR3: TGTGCCAGCAGTCCCAGTTGGGGGGAGGAGATCGGCGAGCAGTACTTC.

The rearrangement links TRBV7-2 to TRBJ2-7; 10 bases match TRBD1. Germline-derived CDR1 and CDR2 are SGHTA and FQGNSA. This CDR3 comprises 13 residues. After removal of 5 bases from V and 4 bases from J, the junction contained 2 bases not matched to a gene. The chain's CDR3 is CASSVGQGYEQYF. In nucleotides, the CDR3 is TGTGCCAGCAGCGTGGGACAGGGGTACGAGCAGTACTTC.

The V call is TRBV7-9, the J call TRBJ2-7, with 10 bases matching TRBD2. The CDR3 sequence is 15 residues long. J lost 3 bases, V lost 6 bases, and 8 bases had no gene match. Germline CDR1 and CDR2: SEHNR and FQNEAQ (reference sequence). The CDR3 reads CASRPILAGIYEQYF. For the CDR3, the DNA is TGTGCCAGCAGACCAATACTAGCGGGAATCTACGAGCAGTACTTC.

The chain links TRBV27 to TRBJ1-1; D gene ambiguous. The CDR3 consists of 14 residues. Trimming shortened V by 3 bases and J by 0 bases, and 8 bases separated the two germline ends. CDR1 and CDR2 (germline): MNHEY, SMNVEV (reference sequence). The DNA for the CDR3 is TGTGCCAGCAGTTTTGATTGGCTGAACACTGAAGCTTTCTTT. Protein: CASSFDWLNTEAFF.

The rearrangement joins TRBV7-9 to TRBJ2-3, with D perhaps matching TRBD1 (5 bases). The CDR3 is 17 residues long. The V end lost 3 bases, the J end lost 1 base, and 17 bases lay between the germline ends. Germline values: CDR1 SEHNR, CDR2 FQNEAQ (reference sequence). DNA for the CDR3: TGTGCCAGCAGCTTGCCCCGTATAGGGGATGGCACAGATACGCAGTATTTT. Protein: CASSLPRIGDGTDTQYF. The full variable domain, its missing parts supplied by reference TRBV7-9 and TRBJ2-3, is DTGVSQNPRHKITKRGQNVTFRCDPISEHNRLYWYRQTLGQGPEFLTYFQNEAQLEKSRLLSDRFSAERPKGSFSTLEIQRTEQGDSAMYLCASSLPRIGDGTDTQYFGPGTRLTVL.

The rearrangement links TRBV5-1 to TRBJ2-7; no definite D call. CDR3 length: 16 amino acids. Trimming took 1 base from V and 2 from J, leaving 16 bases between them. Germline-derived CDR1 and CDR2 are SGHRS and YFSETQ. CDR3 loop: CASSLSQFSGTYEQYF. In DNA, the CDR3 is TGCGCCAGCAGCTTGTCCCAATTTAGTGGCACCTACGAGCAGTACTTC.

Concerning this clone: Other DNA sequences in this specimen translate into the identical CDR3. The genes are TRBV15 and TRBJ2-7; no clear D gene. Trimming shortened V by 1 base and J by 4 bases, and 2 bases separated the two germline ends. There are 11 residues in the CDR3. Germline V gives CDR1 LNHNV, CDR2 YYDKDF (reference sequence). For the CDR3, the DNA is TGTGCCACCAGCAGAGGTTACGAGCAGTACTTC. Its protein product is CATSRGYEQYF.

The CDR3 here is CASSLDFTGLSTDTQYF. CDR3 sequence (DNA): TGTGCCAGCAGCTTAGATTTTACGGGACTAAGCACAGATACGCAGTATTTT. This chain joins TRBV11-2 and TRBJ2-3, with 7 bases aligning to TRBD2. The CDR3 is made up of 17 amino acids. The germline gives CDR1 SGHAT, CDR2 FQNNGV. V was clipped by 0 bases and J by 0 bases; unmatched bases: 6.